The 3 T cell receptor beta chains in this list originate from one sample, sequenced in a study of cytomegalovirus exposure and HLA in healthy donors. The PCR used 60 Vbeta and 13 Jbeta primers. TCRdb keeps only in-frame clones here, not all; method: immunoSEQ multiplex PCR. The listing contains about 84,000 clones. Sequenced input: PBMCs. Receptor source: a man between 50 and 59 years old in good health and CMV-seronegative.

V gene TRBV9 combines with J gene TRBJ1-3, with D possibly matching TRBD1 (5 bases). Germline V gives CDR1 SGDLS, CDR2 YYNGEE. Trimming took 4 bases from V and 5 from J, leaving 19 bases between them. The CDR3 loop spans 16 amino acids. The CDR3 reads CASSPWIQGIRNTIYF. CDR3 DNA: TGTGCCAGCAGCCCGTGGATCCAGGGCATCCGAAACACCATATATTTT.

The chain recombines TRBV5-6 with TRBJ2-5; TRBD1 agrees at 10 bases. V was clipped by 4 bases and J by 5 bases; unmatched bases: 8. Germline assignment: CDR1 SGHDT and CDR2 YYEEEE. The CDR3 totals 15 residues. Here the CDR3 DNA reads TGTGCCAGCAGCCTGGGACAGGGGATGTTGGAGACCCAGTACTTC. Its translation: CASSLGQGMLETQYF. The whole variable domain, filled in from reference TRBV5-6 and TRBJ2-5, reads DAGVTQSPTHLIKTRGQQVTLRCSPKSGHDTVSWYQQALGQGPQFIFQYYEEEERQRGNFPDRFSGHQFPNYSSELNVNALLLGDSALYLCASSLGQGMLETQYFGPGTRLLVL.

The chain has TRBV2 and TRBJ2-1, with TRBD2 identical over 15 bases. This CDR3 comprises 16 residues. Germline assignment: CDR1 SNHLY and CDR2 FYNNEI. Trimming removed 6 bases from V and 4 bases from J; junction bases left unmatched: 4. Written as DNA, the CDR3 is TGTGCCAGCAGAGGGACTAGCGGGGGGCGTTACAATGAGCAGTTCTTC. It encodes CASRGTSGGRYNEQFF.